The rows below give T cell receptor beta chains drawn from one sample of a study of T cell responses to AZD1222 COVID-19 vaccine. The repertoire was sequenced with immunoSEQ multiplex PCR; TCRdb's copy has only in-frame clones and lacks some. The table has about 140,000 clones, roughly 88% seen once. Material: peripheral blood, obtained on day 0 of AZD1222 vaccination. The receptors come from an adult in good health. Both conserved end residues are trimmed from each CDR3. Each record gives: clone size, J gene, V gene, CDR3 length, CDR3 protein. Clone size is given for some rows only: seen once, a few or many times, or a class if the clone is expanded.

>.|TRBJ1-1|TRBV3-1/TRBV3-2|13
ASSQIYTPNTEAF
>.|TRBJ1-3|TRBV20-1|9
SAGYGNTIY
>.|TRBJ1-1|TRBV18|11
ASSSTMNTEAF
>.|TRBJ1-3|TRBV3-1/TRBV3-2|13
ASKPQGARGNTIY
>.|TRBJ1-1|TRBV7-9|12
ASSWRQGGTEAF
>.|TRBJ2-1|TRBV5-6|14
ASSLGWTSGGWAQF
>.|TRBJ1-5|TRBV19|14
ASSWGSGEPNQPQH
>.|TRBJ2-1|TRBV6-5|13
ASSYGPAGHNEQF
>.|TRBJ2-5|TRBV12-1|15
ASSFVVGASGSETQY
>.|TRBJ2-7|TRBV6-5|14
ASSYLGTVGAYEQY
>.|TRBJ2-2|TRBV19|16
ASSMGPSGGAPTGELF
>.|TRBJ2-1|TRBV7-8|10
ATSGPSNEQF
>.|TRBJ2-5|TRBV12-5|12
ASASQGAQETQY
>.|TRBJ1-3|TRBV10-2|14
ASSDPGRASGNTIY
>.|TRBJ2-1|TRBV6-6|11
ASSYRNGNEQF
>large|TRBJ2-1|TRBV27|13
ASSSTSGAYNEQF
>once|TRBJ2-5|TRBV7-2|12
ASSGQGGRETQY
>.|TRBJ2-5|TRBV12-3/TRBV12-4|11
ASNLGGQETQY
>.|TRBJ1-3|TRBV7-6|16
ASSSLLRTGTSGNTIY
>.|TRBJ1-2|TRBV18|13
ASSGSSRGDYGYT
>.|TRBJ1-6|TRBV18|15
ASSPESRKSYNSPLH
>.|TRBJ2-7|TRBV18|12
ASSPGTGDYEQY
>.|TRBJ1-6|TRBV3-1/TRBV3-2|13
ASSRGDLYNSPLH
>.|TRBJ2-7|TRBV28|10
VVCRGWNEQY
>.|TRBJ1-6|TRBV10-2|12
ASRIQVNNSPLH
>.|TRBJ2-1|TRBV19|13
ASSTLAGGYNEQF
>.|TRBJ1-2|TRBV30|11
AWGQGRGLGYT
>.|TRBJ1-1|TRBV5-1|11
ASSLNPPVFAF
>.|TRBJ1-5|TRBV30|12
AWSKRDRNQPQH
>.|TRBJ1-2|TRBV14|13
ASSQAWGQGDGYT
>.|TRBJ1-4|TRBV7-9|13
ASSLAGPSGEKLF
>.|TRBJ2-7|TRBV3-1/TRBV3-2|13
ASSPPGSGSYEQY
>.|TRBJ2-7|TRBV3-1/TRBV3-2|12
ASSERQGKGEQY
>.|TRBJ1-1|TRBV5-1|15
ASSLRGQGSPNTEAF
>.|TRBJ1-5|TRBV24-1|10
ATSDFEEPQH
>.|TRBJ2-2|TRBV29-1|12
SVPTSRNTGELF
>.|TRBJ2-7|TRBV19|12
ASSPDRSGYEQY
>.|TRBJ2-1|TRBV5-1|17
ASSLLGTSGGASYNEQF
>.|TRBJ1-1|TRBV7-9|9
ASSPGVEAF
>.|TRBJ1-2|TRBV12-2|13
ASRRTGTENNGYT
>.|TRBJ1-4|TRBV28|14
ASSLRTSGTNEKLF
>.|TRBJ2-2|TRBV5-1|10
ASSLEVGELF
>.|TRBJ2-2|TRBV6-5|11
ASSSESGGELF
>.|TRBJ2-2|TRBV5-6|13
ASSFDRVAAGELF
>.|TRBJ1-5|TRBV6-1|14
ASSDGQPYSNQPQH
>.|TRBJ2-2|TRBV5-4|10
ASSSRAGELF
>.|TRBJ1-5|TRBV2|12
ASTEQGGNQPQH
>.|TRBJ2-4|TRBV10-1|14
ANPGTHRLAKNIQY
>.|TRBJ1-1|TRBV11-2|10
ASSFDRFEAF
>.|TRBJ2-1|TRBV7-2|12
ASSLAVRLNEQF
>.|TRBJ1-2|TRBV6-1|13
ASSDRRQSNYGYT
>.|TRBJ1-1|TRBV25-1|9
ASGEPLEAF
>.|TRBJ2-7|TRBV28|9
ASSFTYEQY
>.|TRBJ2-3|TRBV28|13
ASSFRGGPPDTQY
>.|TRBJ1-5|TRBV6-5|14
ASSSIQGYSNQPQH
>.|TRBJ1-4|TRBV4-1|14
ASSQHGRSTNEKLF
>.|TRBJ1-6|TRBV13|14
ASSHTGGRVDSPLH
>once|TRBJ1-3|TRBV6-5|14
ASSYSWGAPGNTIY
>.|TRBJ1-2|TRBV3-1/TRBV3-2|14
ASSQGGSLGNYGYT
>.|TRBJ1-5|TRBV19|12
AGGQSGSNQPQH